Listed here are 14 T cell receptor beta chains from one sample, sequenced in a study of blood T cells in healthy people across ages. A sample-barcoded 5' primer and a J-beta primer mix were used in a second PCR of roughly 6 to 11 cycles. TCRdb independently ran MiXCR on the 5' RACE reads; one entry per CDR3 protein. The sample contains approximately 850,000 distinct CDR3 sequences, more than 40% of which appear only once. Sequenced input: blood. All receptors derive from a man aged 55 to 69 in good health.

This clonotype was counted a single time. The chain combines TRBV4-1 with TRBJ1-1; 9 bases match TRBD1. The germline gives CDR1 MGHRA, CDR2 YSYEKL. V lost 5 bases and J lost 4; bases outside the gene matches: 11. The CDR3 spans 16 residues. CDR3 in DNA: TGCGCCAGCAGCACCCGCACAGGGGGCACGAGCACTGAAGCTTTCTTT. Translated: CASSTRTGGTSTEAFF.

This chain joins TRBV4-3 and TRBJ2-3; the D gene is possibly TRBD1 (5 bases). Trimming stripped 0 bases from V and 4 bases from J, with 14 bases between. This CDR3 has 16 amino acids. Germline lookup yields CDR1 LGHNA and CDR2 YSLEER. The CDR3 nucleotides are TGCGCCAGCAGCCAAGAAGGGTCAGGGTATGCAGATACGCAGTATTTT. It yields the protein CASSQEGSGYADTQYF.

This rearrangement joins TRBV20-1 to TRBJ2-3; D perhaps matches TRBD1 (6 bases). The V end lost 5 bases, the J end lost 7 bases, and 13 bases lay between the germline ends. Germline V CDR1 and CDR2: DFQATT, SNEGSKA (reference sequence). The CDR3 extends over 12 amino acids. CDR3 region: CSAPGQFNTQYF. In DNA form, the CDR3 reads TGCAGTGCTCCCGGACAGTTTAATACGCAGTATTTT.

This clonotype was counted many times. The chain recombines TRBV9 with TRBJ1-2, with D maybe TRBD1 (5 bases). V gave up 0 bases and J gave up 4 bases, with 13 bases separating them. The germline gives CDR1 SGDLS, CDR2 YYNGEE. The CDR3 is 15 residues long. The CDR3 DNA follows: TGTGCCAGCAGCGTAGTTAGCGGGGCCGCCTATGGCTACACCTTC. Its translation: CASSVVSGAAYGYTF.

The gene calls are TRBV5-8 and TRBJ2-7, with 8 bases identical to TRBD1. CDR1 and CDR2 (germline): SGHTS, YDEGEE. The CDR3 length is 13 residues. With V trimmed by 3 bases and J by 3 bases, 2 bases remained unmatched. CDR3 in amino acids: CASSYTGGYEQYF. Here the CDR3 DNA reads TGTGCCAGCAGCTATACAGGGGGCTACGAGCAGTACTTC.

Only one count was recorded for this clonotype. One end of the junction fails to match germline, which may point to a read error. This chain connects TRBV27 to TRBJ2-1; a possible D gene is TRBD1 (6 bases). Germline lookup yields CDR1 MNHEY and CDR2 SMNVEV (reference sequence). The CDR3 contains 13 residues. CDR3 in DNA: TGTGCCAGCGGTGAGGGGGTGTACAGTGAGCAGTTCTTC. Translating it yields CASGEGVYSEQFF.

The rearrangement uses TRBV7-9 and TRBJ1-4, with D possibly matching TRBD1 (6 bases). Trimming cost V 5 bases and J 7 bases, with 17 bases left between them. This CDR3 region has 15 residues. Germline CDR1 reads SEHNR; CDR2 reads FQNEAQ (reference sequence). The DNA of the CDR3 is TGTGCCAGCAGCCAGAGGACAGCCCTGGGTGAAAAACTGTTTTTT. This encodes CASSQRTALGEKLFF.

This chain joins TRBV29-1 and TRBJ2-3, with D perhaps matching TRBD2 (6 bases). The V gene lost 5 bases and the J gene lost 2 bases, with 20 bases spanning the gap. The CDR3 consists of 16 residues. CDR1 SQVTM and CDR2 ANQGSEA come from the germline V gene. In nucleotides, the CDR3 is TGCAGCGTTTCAGGGTATCCGGGGGACTTCACAGATACGCAGTATTTT. This translates into CSVSGYPGDFTDTQYF.

A few counts support this clonotype. DNA for the CDR3: TGTGCCAGCAGTCGAGCGGATGTATGGCTAGCTGTTGGGGCCAACGTCCTGACTTTC. Translated, it gives CASSRADVWLAVGANVLTF. The chain is built from TRBV12-3 or TRBV12-4 and TRBJ2-6; possible D gene TRBD2, 5 bases. The length of the CDR3 is 19 residues. V lost 5 bases and J lost 3, with 23 bases in between.

The chain has TRBV5-1 and TRBJ2-7; 9 bases fit TRBD2. This CDR3 is 15 amino acids long. The germline V gene has CDR1 SGHRS and CDR2 YFSETQ. Losses at the gene ends were 4 bases for V and 9 bases for J; bases not matched to a gene: 14. CDR3 residues: CASSNSGTSSSGQYF. The CDR3 DNA reads TGCGCCAGCAGCAACTCCGGGACTAGCTCCTCAGGGCAGTACTTC.

The chain joins TRBV7-2 to TRBJ1-1, with 7 bases aligning to TRBD1. The CDR3 consists of 15 residues. V lost 5 bases to trimming and J lost 8 bases; unmatched junction nucleotides: 14. From germline, CDR1 is SGHTA and CDR2 FQGNSA. In DNA, the CDR3 is TGTGCCAGCAGCCCCTCAGGGGGAATCGGGAAAGAAGCTTTCTTT. This translates into CASSPSGGIGKEAFF.

This clonotype was picked up a small number of times. The chain combines TRBV5-6 with TRBJ2-1, with unresolved D. The germline V gene has CDR1 SGHDT and CDR2 YYEEEE. V lost 2 bases to trimming and J lost 5 bases, with 14 bases between them. This CDR3 has 15 amino acids. CDR3 DNA: TGTGCCAGCAGCTTATGGAGTGGCAACAACAATGAGCAGTTCTTC. It translates to CASSLWSGNNNEQFF. Drawing the rest from reference TRBV5-6 and TRBJ2-1, the complete variable domain is DAGVTQSPTHLIKTRGQQVTLRCSPKSGHDTVSWYQQALGQGPQFIFQYYEEEERQRGNFPDRFSGHQFPNYSSELNVNALLLGDSALYLCASSLWSGNNNEQFFGPGTRLTVL.

This chain links TRBV5-4 with TRBJ1-2, with D possibly TRBD1 on 5 matching bases. V was pared by 5 bases and J by 4 bases, with 15 bases between. CDR3 size: 14 residues. Germline loops: CDR1 SGHNT, CDR2 YYREEE (reference sequence). CDR3 sequence: CASSRDSTGYGYTF. The DNA of the CDR3 is TGTGCCAGCAGTAGAGACAGCACAGGCTATGGCTACACCTTC.

A remark on this clonotype: The germline gene is not matched at one end of the junction; a read error may be the cause. CDR3 nucleotides: TGTGTCAGCAGTTTCCCGGGGCGCACAGATACGCAGTATTTT. This sequence encodes CVSSFPGRTDTQYF. The chain uses TRBV28 and TRBJ2-3, with D possibly being TRBD1 or TRBD2 (5 bases each). Germline-derived CDR1 and CDR2 are MDHEN and SYDVKM. The CDR3 extends over 14 amino acids.